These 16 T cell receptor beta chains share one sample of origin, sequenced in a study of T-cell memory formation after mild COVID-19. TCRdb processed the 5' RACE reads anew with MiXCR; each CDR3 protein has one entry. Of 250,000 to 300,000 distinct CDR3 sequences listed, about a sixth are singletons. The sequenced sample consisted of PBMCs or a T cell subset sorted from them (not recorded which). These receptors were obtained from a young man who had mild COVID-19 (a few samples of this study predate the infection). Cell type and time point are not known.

The CDR3 protein is CSAVGGDSNQPQHF. CDR3 DNA: TGCAGTGCTGTGGGGGGGGATAGCAATCAGCCCCAGCATTTT. The genes are TRBV20-1 and TRBJ1-5, with D maybe TRBD1 (5 bases). Germline V gene sequence: CDR1 DFQATT, CDR2 SNEGSKA (reference sequence). Trimming removed 5 bases at V and 0 bases at J, with 11 bases between. The CDR3 covers 14 residues.

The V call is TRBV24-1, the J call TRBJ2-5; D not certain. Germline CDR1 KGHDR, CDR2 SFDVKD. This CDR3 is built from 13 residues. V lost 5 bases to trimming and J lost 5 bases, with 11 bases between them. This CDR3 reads CATSGNHGETQYF. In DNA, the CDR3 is TGTGCCACCAGTGGGAATCACGGGGAGACCCAGTACTTC.

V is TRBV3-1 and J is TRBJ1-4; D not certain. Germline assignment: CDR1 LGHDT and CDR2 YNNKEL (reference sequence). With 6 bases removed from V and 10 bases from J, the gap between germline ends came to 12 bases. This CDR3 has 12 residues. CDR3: CASRGSAAKLFF. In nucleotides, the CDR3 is TGTGCCAGCAGGGGGTCGGCGGCAAAACTGTTTTTT.

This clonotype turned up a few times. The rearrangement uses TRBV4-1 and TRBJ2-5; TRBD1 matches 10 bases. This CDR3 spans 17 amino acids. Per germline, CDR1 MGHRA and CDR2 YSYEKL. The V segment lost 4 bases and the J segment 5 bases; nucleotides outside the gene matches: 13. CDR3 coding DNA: TGCGCCAGCAGCCCCTCCTTATCCGGGACAGGGGATGAGACCCAGTACTTC. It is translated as CASSPSLSGTGDETQYF.

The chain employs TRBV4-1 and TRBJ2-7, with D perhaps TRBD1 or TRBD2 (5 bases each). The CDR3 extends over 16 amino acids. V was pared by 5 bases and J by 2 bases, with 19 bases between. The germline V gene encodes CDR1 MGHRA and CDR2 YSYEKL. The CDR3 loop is CASSERPGRRTYEQYF. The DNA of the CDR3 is TGCGCCAGCAGCGAAAGACCGGGACGCAGGACCTACGAGCAGTACTTC.

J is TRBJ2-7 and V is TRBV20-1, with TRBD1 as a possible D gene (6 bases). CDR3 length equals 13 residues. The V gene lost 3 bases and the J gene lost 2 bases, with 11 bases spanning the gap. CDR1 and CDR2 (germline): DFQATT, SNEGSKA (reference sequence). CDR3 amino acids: CSARPRGTYEQYV. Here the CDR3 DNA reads TGCAGTGCTAGGCCCAGGGGTACCTACGAGCAGTACGTC.

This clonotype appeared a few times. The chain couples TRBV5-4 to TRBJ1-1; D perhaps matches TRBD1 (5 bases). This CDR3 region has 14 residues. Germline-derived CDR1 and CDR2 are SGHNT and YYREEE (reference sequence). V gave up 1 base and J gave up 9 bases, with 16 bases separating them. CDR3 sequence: CASSLTARETKAFF. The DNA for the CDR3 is TGTGCCAGCAGCTTGACGGCCAGGGAGACGAAAGCTTTCTTT.

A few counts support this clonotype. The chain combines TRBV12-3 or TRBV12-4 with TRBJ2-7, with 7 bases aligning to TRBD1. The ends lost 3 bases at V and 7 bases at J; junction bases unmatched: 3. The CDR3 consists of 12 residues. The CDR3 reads CASSLNRGEQYV. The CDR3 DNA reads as TGTGCCAGCAGTTTGAACAGGGGAGAGCAGTACGTC.

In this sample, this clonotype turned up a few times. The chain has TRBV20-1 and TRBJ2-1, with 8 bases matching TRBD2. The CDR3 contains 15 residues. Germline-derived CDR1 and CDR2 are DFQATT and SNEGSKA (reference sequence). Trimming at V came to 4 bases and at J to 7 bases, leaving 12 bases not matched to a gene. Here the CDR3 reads CSAIQAGAVGNEQFF. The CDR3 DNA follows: TGCAGTGCTATACAAGCGGGGGCGGTTGGGAATGAGCAGTTCTTC.

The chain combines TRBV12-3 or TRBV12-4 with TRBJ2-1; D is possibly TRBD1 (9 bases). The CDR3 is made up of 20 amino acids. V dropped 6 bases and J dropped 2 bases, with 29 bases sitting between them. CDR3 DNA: TGTGCCAGCAGCTACAGGGGGCCGAGCCCGAGGCGGGGGGCCTACAATGAGCAGTTCTTC. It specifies CASSYRGPSPRRGAYNEQFF.

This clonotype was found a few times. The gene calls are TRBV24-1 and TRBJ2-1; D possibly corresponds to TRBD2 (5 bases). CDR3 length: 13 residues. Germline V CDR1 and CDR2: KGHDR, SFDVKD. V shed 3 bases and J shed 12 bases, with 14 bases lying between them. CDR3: CATSDPGIRMQFF. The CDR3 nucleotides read TGTGCCACCAGTGATCCGGGGATTCGCATGCAGTTCTTC.

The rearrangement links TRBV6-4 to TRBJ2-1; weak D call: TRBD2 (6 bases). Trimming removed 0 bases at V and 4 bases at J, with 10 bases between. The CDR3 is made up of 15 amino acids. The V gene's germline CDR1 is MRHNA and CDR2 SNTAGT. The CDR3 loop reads CASSDSEGKYNEQFF. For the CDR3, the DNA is TGTGCCAGCAGTGACTCGGAGGGGAAATACAATGAGCAGTTCTTC.

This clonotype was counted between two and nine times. CDR3 coding DNA: TGCAGTGCTGGAAGGGGTAACACCGGGGAGCTGTTTTTT. Protein sequence: CSAGRGNTGELFF. The chain couples TRBV20-1 to TRBJ2-2; the D gene is possibly TRBD1 (5 bases). Germline assignment: CDR1 DFQATT and CDR2 SNEGSKA (reference sequence). The V and J ends lost 5 bases and 2 bases respectively, with 9 bases between them. This CDR3 has 13 amino acids.

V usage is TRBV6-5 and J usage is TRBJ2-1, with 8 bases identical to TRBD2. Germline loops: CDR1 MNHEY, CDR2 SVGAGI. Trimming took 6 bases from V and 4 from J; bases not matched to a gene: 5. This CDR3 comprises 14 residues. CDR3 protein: CASSPQRGYNEQFF. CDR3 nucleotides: TGTGCCAGCAGCCCCCAGCGGGGGTACAATGAGCAGTTCTTC.

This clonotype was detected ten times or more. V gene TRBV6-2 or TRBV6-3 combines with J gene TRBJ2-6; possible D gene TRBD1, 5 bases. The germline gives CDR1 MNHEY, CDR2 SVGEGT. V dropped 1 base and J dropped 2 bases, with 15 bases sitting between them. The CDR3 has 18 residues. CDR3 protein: CASSYFRVLRPGANVLTF. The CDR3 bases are TGTGCCAGCAGTTACTTCAGGGTGCTGAGGCCTGGGGCCAACGTCCTGACTTTC.

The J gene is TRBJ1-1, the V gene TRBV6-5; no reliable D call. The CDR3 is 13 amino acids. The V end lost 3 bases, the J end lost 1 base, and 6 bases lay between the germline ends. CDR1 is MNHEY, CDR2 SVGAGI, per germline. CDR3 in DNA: TGTGCCAGCAGTTATGGAAAGAACACTGAAGCTTTCTTT. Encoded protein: CASSYGKNTEAFF.